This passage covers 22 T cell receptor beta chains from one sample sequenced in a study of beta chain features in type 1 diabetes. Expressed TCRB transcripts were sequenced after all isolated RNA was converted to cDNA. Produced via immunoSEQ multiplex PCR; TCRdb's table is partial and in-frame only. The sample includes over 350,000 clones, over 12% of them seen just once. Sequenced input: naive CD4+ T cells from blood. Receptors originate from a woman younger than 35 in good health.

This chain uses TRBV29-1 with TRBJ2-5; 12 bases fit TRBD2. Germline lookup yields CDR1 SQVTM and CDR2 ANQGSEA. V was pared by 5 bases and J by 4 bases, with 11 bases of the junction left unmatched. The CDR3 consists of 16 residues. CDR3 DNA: TGCAGCGTTTCAGGACTAGCGGGGAGAGGAGGAGAGACCCAGTACTTC. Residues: CSVSGLAGRGGETQYF.

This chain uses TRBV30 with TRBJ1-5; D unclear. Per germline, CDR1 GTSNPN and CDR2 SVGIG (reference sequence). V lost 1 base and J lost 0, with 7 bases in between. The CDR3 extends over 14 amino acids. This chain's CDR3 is CAWSGHFSNQPQHF. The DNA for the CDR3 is TGTGCCTGGAGTGGACATTTTAGCAATCAGCCCCAGCATTTT. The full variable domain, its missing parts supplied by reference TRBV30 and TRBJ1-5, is SQTIHQWPATLVQPVGSPLSLECTVEGTSNPNLYWYRQAAGRGLQLLFYSVGIGQISSEVPQNLSASRPQDRQFILSSKKLLLSDSGFYLCAWSGHFSNQPQHFGDGTRLSIL.

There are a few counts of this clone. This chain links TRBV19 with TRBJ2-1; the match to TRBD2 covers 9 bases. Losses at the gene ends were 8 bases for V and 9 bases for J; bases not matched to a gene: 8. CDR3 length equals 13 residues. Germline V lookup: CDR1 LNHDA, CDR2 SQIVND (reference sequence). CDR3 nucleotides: TGTGCCAGTCGCAGCGGGAGGTGGGGTGAGCAGTTCTTC. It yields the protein CASRSGRWGEQFF.

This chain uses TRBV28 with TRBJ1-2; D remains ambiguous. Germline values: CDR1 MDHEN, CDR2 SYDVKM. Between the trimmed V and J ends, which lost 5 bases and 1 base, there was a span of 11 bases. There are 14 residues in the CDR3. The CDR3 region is CASSNGGNNYGYTF. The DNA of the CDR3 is TGTGCCAGCAGTAACGGCGGGAATAACTATGGCTACACCTTC.

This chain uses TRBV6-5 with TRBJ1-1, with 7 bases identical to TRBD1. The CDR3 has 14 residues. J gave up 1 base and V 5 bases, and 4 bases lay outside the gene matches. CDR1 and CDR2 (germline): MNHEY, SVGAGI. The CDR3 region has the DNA TGTGCCAGCAGTGCCCACAGGGGGAACACTGAAGCTTTCTTT. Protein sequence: CASSAHRGNTEAFF.

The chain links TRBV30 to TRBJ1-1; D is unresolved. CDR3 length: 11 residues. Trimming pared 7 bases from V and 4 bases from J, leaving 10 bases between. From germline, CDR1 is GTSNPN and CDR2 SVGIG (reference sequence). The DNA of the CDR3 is TGTGCCTATGGACGGGGCACTGAAGCTTTCTTT. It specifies CAYGRGTEAFF.

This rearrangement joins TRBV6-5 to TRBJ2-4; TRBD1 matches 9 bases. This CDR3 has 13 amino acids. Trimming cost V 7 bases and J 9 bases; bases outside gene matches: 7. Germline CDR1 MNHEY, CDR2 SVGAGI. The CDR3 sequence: CASTRTGDFIQYF. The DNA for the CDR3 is TGTGCCAGCACCCGGACAGGGGATTTCATTCAGTACTTC.

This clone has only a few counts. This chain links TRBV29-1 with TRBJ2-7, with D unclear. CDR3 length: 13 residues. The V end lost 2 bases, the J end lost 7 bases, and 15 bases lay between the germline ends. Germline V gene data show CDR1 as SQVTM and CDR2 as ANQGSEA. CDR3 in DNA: TGCAGCGTTGAATCTGGAGCGCTACGAGAGCAGTACTTC. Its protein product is CSVESGALREQYF.

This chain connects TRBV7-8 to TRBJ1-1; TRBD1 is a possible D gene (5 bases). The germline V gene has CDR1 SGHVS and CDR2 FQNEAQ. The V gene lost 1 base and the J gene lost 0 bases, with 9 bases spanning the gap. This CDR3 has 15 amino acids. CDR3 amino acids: CASSLGKTVNTEAFF. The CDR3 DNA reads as TGTGCCAGCAGCTTAGGGAAGACAGTGAACACTGAAGCTTTCTTT.

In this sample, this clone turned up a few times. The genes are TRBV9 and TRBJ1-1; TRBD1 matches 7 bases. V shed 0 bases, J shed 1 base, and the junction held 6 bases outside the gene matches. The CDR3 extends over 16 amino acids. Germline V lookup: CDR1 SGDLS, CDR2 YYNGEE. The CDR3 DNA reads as TGTGCCAGCAGCGTAGCCCAACAGGGGACGAACACTGAAGCTTTCTTT. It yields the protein CASSVAQQGTNTEAFF.

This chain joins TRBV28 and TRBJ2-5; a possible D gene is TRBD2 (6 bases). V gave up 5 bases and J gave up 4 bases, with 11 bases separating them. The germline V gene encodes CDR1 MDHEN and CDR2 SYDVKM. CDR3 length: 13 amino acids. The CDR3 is CASSIGGRETQYF. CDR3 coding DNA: TGTGCCAGCAGTATCGGGGGTCGAGAGACCCAGTACTTC.

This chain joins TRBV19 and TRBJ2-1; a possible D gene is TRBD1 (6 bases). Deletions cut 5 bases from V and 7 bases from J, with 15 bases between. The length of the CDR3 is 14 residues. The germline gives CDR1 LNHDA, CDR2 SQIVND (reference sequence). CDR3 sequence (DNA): TGTGCCAGTAGTCTCGGACAGAGACAGAATGAGCAGTTCTTC. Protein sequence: CASSLGQRQNEQFF.

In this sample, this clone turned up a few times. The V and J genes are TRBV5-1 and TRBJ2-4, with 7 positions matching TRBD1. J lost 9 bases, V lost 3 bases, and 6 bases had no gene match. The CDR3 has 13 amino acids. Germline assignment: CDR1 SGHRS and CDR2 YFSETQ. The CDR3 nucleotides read TGCGCCAGCAGCTCCACAGGGGAAGGCATTCAGTACTTC. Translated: CASSSTGEGIQYF.

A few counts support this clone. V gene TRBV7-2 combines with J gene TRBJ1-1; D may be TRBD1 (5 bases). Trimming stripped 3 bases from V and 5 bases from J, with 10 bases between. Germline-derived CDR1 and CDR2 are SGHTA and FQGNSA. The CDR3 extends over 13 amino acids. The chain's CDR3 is CASSLGPLTEAFF. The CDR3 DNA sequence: TGTGCCAGCAGCTTGGGGCCATTGACTGAAGCTTTCTTT.

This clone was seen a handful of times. CDR3 residues: CASSPRTSGDSGANVLTF. CDR3 nucleotide sequence: TGTGCCAGCAGCCCACGGACTAGCGGGGATTCTGGGGCCAACGTCCTGACTTTC. The chain carries TRBV7-9 and TRBJ2-6; 12 nucleotides align to TRBD2. Losses at the gene ends were 5 bases for V and 1 base for J; bases not matched to a gene: 6. This CDR3 comprises 18 residues. Germline assignment: CDR1 SEHNR and CDR2 FQNEAQ (reference sequence). Together with reference TRBV7-9 and TRBJ2-6, the CDR3 gives the full variable domain: DTGVSQNPRHKITKRGQNVTFRCDPISEHNRLYWYRQTLGQGPEFLTYFQNEAQLEKSRLLSDRFSAERPKGSFSTLEIQRTEQGDSAMYLCASSPRTSGDSGANVLTFGAGSRLTVL.

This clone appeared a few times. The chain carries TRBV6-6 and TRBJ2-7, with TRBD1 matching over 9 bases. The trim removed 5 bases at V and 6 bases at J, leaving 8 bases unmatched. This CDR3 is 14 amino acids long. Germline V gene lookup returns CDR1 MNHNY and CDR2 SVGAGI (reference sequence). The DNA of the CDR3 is TGTGCCAGCAGTCCACGGGGGACAGGGTCCGAGCAGTACTTC. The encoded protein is CASSPRGTGSEQYF.

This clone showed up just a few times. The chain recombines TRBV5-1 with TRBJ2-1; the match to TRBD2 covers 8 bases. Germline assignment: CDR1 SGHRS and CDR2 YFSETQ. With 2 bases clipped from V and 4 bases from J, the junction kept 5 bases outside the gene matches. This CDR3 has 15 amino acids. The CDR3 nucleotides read TGCGCCAGCAGCTTCCGGACTAGCAGTTACAATGAGCAGTTCTTC. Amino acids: CASSFRTSSYNEQFF.

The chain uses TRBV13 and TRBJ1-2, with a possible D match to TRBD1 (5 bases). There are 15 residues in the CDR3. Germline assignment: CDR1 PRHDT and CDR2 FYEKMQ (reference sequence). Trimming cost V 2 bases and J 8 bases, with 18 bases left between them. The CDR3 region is CASSLLQGIAMGYTF. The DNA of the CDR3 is TGTGCCAGCAGCTTACTGCAGGGAATCGCGATGGGCTACACCTTC.

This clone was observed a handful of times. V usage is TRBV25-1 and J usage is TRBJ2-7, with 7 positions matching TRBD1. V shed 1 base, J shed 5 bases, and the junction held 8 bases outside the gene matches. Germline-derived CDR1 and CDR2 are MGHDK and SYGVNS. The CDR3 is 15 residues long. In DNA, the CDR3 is TGTGCCAGCAGTGAATCAACAGGGGTCCCCCACGAGCAGTACTTC. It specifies CASSESTGVPHEQYF.

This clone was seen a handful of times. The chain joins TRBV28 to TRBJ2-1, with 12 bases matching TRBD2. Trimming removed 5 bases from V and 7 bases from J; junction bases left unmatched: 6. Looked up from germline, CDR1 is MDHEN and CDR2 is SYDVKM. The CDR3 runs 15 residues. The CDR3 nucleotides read TGTGCCAGCAGTAATCGACTAGCGGGAGTAAATGAGCAGTTCTTC. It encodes CASSNRLAGVNEQFF.

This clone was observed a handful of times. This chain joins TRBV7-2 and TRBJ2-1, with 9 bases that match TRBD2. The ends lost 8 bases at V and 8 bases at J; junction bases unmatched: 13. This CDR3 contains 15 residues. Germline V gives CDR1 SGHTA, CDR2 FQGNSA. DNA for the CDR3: TGTGCCAGCCGAAGGGGGGCTAGCGGGATTGATGAGCAGTTCTTC. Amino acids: CASRRGASGIDEQFF. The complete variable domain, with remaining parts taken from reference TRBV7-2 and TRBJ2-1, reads GAGVSQSPSNKVTEKGKDVELRCDPISGHTALYWYRQSLGQGLEFLIYFQGNSAPDKSGLPSDRFSAERTGGSVSTLTIQRTQQEDSAVYLCASRRGASGIDEQFFGPGTRLTVL.

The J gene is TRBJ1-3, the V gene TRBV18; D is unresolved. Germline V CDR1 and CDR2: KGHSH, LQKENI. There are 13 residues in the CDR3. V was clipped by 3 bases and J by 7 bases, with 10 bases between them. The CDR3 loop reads CASSPSGGNTIYF. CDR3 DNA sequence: TGTGCCAGCTCACCCAGCGGAGGGAACACCATATATTTT.